This T cell receptor beta chain was observed in a study of graft-versus-host responses after intestinal transplantation. Clones were read by immunoSEQ multiplex PCR, and TCRdb kept only the in-frame ones, dropping some. The profile shows around 69,000 clones, nearly 90% of them singletons. V lost 3 bases to trimming and J lost 0 bases, with 18 bases between them. Germline loops: CDR1 MNHEY, CDR2 SMNVEV (reference sequence). This CDR3 spans 18 amino acids. For this clone: The antigen is not known.

General observations from the study: Peak levels of circulating GvH clones tracked with early post-transplant HvG declines.

This receptor was taken from a human donor who was the organ donor for an intestinal transplant. The V gene is TRBV27, the J gene TRBJ1-5; D uncertain. The source material was unstimulated CD8+ T cells sorted from spleen or lymph node cells, sampled before transplant. The CDR3 sequence is CASSLRPLAPYSNQPQHF. The CDR3 DNA reads TGTGCCAGCAGTTTGCGGCCCCTCGCCCCCTATAGCAATCAGCCCCAGCATTTT.